One sample yielded the 20 T cell receptor beta chains listed below, sequenced in a study of regulatory T cells in long-lasting Graves disease. Described time point: newly diagnosed GD, antithyroid drugs for less than 3 months. PBMC RNA was the source of the TCR library. Building of the TCR beta libraries involved iRepertoire HTBI primers and Arm-PCR of CDR3 regions. MiXCR was run by TCRdb on the multiplex PCR reads, yielding one entry per CDR3 protein. Of roughly 380,000 distinct CDR3 sequences listed, around 15% are singletons. These data also featured in a second study, about T cells in Graves' hyperthyroidism and ophthalmopathy.

The sequencing used peripheral blood mononuclear cells (PBMCs), collected at new diagnosis, from a patient treated with antithyroid drugs. All receptors come from a man between 40 and 49 years old with Graves disease.

This clonotype has at least ten counts. The genes are TRBV5-1 and TRBJ1-6, with D perhaps matching TRBD1 (5 bases). This CDR3 comprises 15 residues. The V gene's germline CDR1 is SGHRS and CDR2 YFSETQ. V lost 0 bases and J 8 bases, leaving 12 bases between the germline ends. Written as DNA, the CDR3 is TGCGCCAGCAGCTTGGAGGGGCGGAACGATTCACCCCTCCACTTT. Translating it yields CASSLEGRNDSPLHF. Using reference TRBV5-1 and TRBJ1-6 for the parts outside the CDR3, the full variable domain is KAGVTQTPRYLIKTRGQQVTLSCSPISGHRSVSWYQQTPGQGLQFLFEYFSETQRNKGNFPGRFSGRQFSNSRSEMNVSTLELGDSALYLCASSLEGRNDSPLHFGNGTRLTVT.

Details on this clonotype: This may stem from a read error, because a much larger clone lies one nucleotide away. The chain employs TRBV5-1 and TRBJ2-1; D not certain. Per germline, CDR1 SGHRS and CDR2 YFSETQ. This CDR3 has 13 amino acids. CDR3 in amino acids: CASSLAGYDEQSF. The DNA for the CDR3 is TGCGCCAGCAGCTTAGCAGGTTACGATGAGCAGTCCTTC.

The chain carries TRBV29-1 and TRBJ1-4; D unclear. V lost 5 bases, J lost 5 bases, and 9 bases lay in between. CDR3 length: 12 amino acids. Germline values: CDR1 SQVTM, CDR2 ANQGSEA. In DNA, the CDR3 is TGCAGCGTTCGGGTACAGAATGAAAAACTGTTTTTT. Amino acids: CSVRVQNEKLFF.

This sequence joins TRBV29-1 and TRBJ2-2; no firm D call. Trimming removed 4 bases from V and 2 bases from J, with 14 bases in between. The CDR3 sequence is 15 residues long. Germline V gene data show CDR1 as SQVTM and CDR2 as ANQGSEA. The CDR3 bases are TGCAGCGTTGTCATATTCTTACACAACACCGGGGAGCTGTTTTTT. Amino acid sequence: CSVVIFLHNTGELFF.

This clonotype was seen a few times. With a much larger clone just one base away, this may be a read error. The CDR3 does not end in the conserved phenylalanine or tryptophan, so this is likely a read error. V and J are TRBV5-1 and TRBJ1-2; D call uncertain. Germline values: CDR1 SGHRS, CDR2 YFSETQ. The CDR3 has 12 residues. The V end was cut by 0 bases, the J end by 7 bases, with 7 bases between. For the CDR3, the DNA is TGCGCCAGCAGCTTGGGACACTTTGGCTACACCTCC. It codes for CASSLGHFGYTS.

Many counts were recorded for this clonotype. The gene calls are TRBV6-5 and TRBJ2-3; 7 bases match TRBD1. The CDR3 has 17 amino acids. Looked up from germline, CDR1 is MNHEY and CDR2 is SVGAGI. The trim removed 2 bases at V and 2 bases at J, leaving 10 bases unmatched. This chain's CDR3 is CASSYETTGANTDTQYF. The CDR3 bases are TGTGCCAGCAGTTACGAGACCACAGGGGCGAACACAGATACGCAGTATTTT.

This rearrangement joins TRBV4-1 to TRBJ1-4; the D is unclear. The CDR3 is 16 residues long. V lost 1 base to trimming and J lost 6 bases, with 15 bases between them. Germline values: CDR1 MGHRA, CDR2 YSYEKL. CDR3 sequence: CASSQVTRWRDEKLFF. CDR3 nucleotides: TGCGCCAGCAGCCAAGTTACCCGTTGGCGGGATGAAAAACTGTTTTTT.

This clonotype occurred many times. This chain links TRBV6-5 with TRBJ1-1; possibly TRBD1 for D (5 bases). The CDR3 runs to 14 residues. With 2 bases removed from V and 6 bases from J, the gap between germline ends came to 13 bases. Germline CDR1 and CDR2: MNHEY and SVGAGI. The CDR3 nucleotides are TGTGCCAGCAGTTACAGCAGGGATTACTCTGAAGCTTTCTTT. Amino acid sequence: CASSYSRDYSEAFF.

This rearrangement joins TRBV6-1 to TRBJ1-2, with a tentative D call TRBD1 (6 bases). Germline-derived CDR1 and CDR2 are MNHNS and SASEGT. This CDR3 contains 14 residues. Between the trimmed V and J ends, which lost 5 bases and 6 bases, there was a span of 16 bases. In DNA form, the CDR3 reads TGTGCCAGCAGTATAGCCACAGGGCTGGATGGCTACACCTTC. Translating gives CASSIATGLDGYTF.

In this sample, this clonotype turned up many times. This chain connects TRBV20-1 to TRBJ1-3; 12 nucleotides line up with TRBD1. Germline CDR1 and CDR2: DFQATT and SNEGSKA (reference sequence). CDR3 length: 15 residues. V shed 6 bases, J shed 3 bases, and the junction held 6 bases outside the gene matches. In nucleotides, the CDR3 is TGCAGTGCGCCGGGACAGGGGGCTCGTGGAAACACCATATATTTT. Translation gives CSAPGQGARGNTIYF.

For this clonotype: Relative to the germline gene, one junction end is altered; a read error may explain this. V usage is TRBV5-1 and J usage is TRBJ2-1; D ambiguous. The length of the CDR3 is 16 residues. Looked up from germline, CDR1 is SGHRS and CDR2 is YFSETQ. The CDR3 sequence: CASSLAPGSSYNGQFF. CDR3 DNA: TGCGCCAGCAGCTTGGCCCCGGGTAGCTCCTACAATGGGCAGTTCTTC.

Ten or more counts support this clonotype. V gene TRBV7-9 combines with J gene TRBJ2-2, with 7 bases matching TRBD2. V dropped 2 bases and J dropped 5; count of bases not matched to a gene: 2. CDR1 is SEHNR, CDR2 FQNEAQ, per germline (reference sequence). CDR3 size: 14 residues. The CDR3 here is CASSLSGGTGELFF. CDR3 bases: TGTGCCAGCAGCTTATCGGGGGGTACCGGGGAGCTGTTTTTT. The full variable domain, completed using reference TRBV7-9 and TRBJ2-2, is DTGVSQNPRHKITKRGQNVTFRCDPISEHNRLYWYRQTLGQGPEFLTYFQNEAQLEKSRLLSDRFSAERPKGSFSTLEIQRTEQGDSAMYLCASSLSGGTGELFFGEGSRLTVL.

The chain joins TRBV7-9 to TRBJ1-1; no clear D. With 5 bases removed from V and 0 bases from J, the gap between germline ends came to 10 bases. CDR1 is SEHNR and CDR2 is FQNEAQ in the germline V gene (reference sequence). The CDR3 length is 14 residues. CDR3 DNA sequence: TGTGCCAGCAGCCAGAGTCGGCTGAACACTGAAGCTTTCTTT. Residues: CASSQSRLNTEAFF.

This clonotype was detected ten times or more. V is TRBV28 and J is TRBJ2-7; 12 nucleotides align to TRBD1. CDR3 length: 16 residues. CDR1 and CDR2 from the germline V gene are MDHEN and SYDVKM. The V and J ends lost 7 bases and 4 bases, in that order; junction bases with no gene match: 11. CDR3 nucleotides: TGTGCCAGCATCTTAACCCCGGGACAGGGGGCTTACGAGCAGTACTTC. It translates to CASILTPGQGAYEQYF.

This clonotype has a single count. The chain uses TRBV19 and TRBJ1-4, with D perhaps TRBD1 (6 bases). The germline gives CDR1 LNHDA, CDR2 SQIVND (reference sequence). Deletions cut 5 bases from V and 10 bases from J, with 20 bases between. CDR3 length equals 15 residues. The CDR3 region is CASSPQGYADRKLFF. DNA of the CDR3: TGTGCCAGTAGTCCCCAGGGGTACGCGGACCGAAAACTGTTTTTT.

This clonotype has ten or more counts. The rearrangement links TRBV7-9 to TRBJ2-1; tentative D call: TRBD2 (6 bases). Germline V gives CDR1 SEHNR, CDR2 FQNEAQ (reference sequence). This CDR3 is built from 13 residues. V was shortened by 3 bases and J by 9 bases, with 12 bases between the two germline ends. In DNA, the CDR3 is TGTGCCAGCAGCTTCCCCGGGGGAGGTGAGCAGTTCTTC. It codes for CASSFPGGGEQFF.

This clonotype was picked up many times. The chain combines TRBV12-3 or TRBV12-4 with TRBJ2-5; D is perhaps TRBD2 (5 bases). The CDR3 length is 13 residues. Trimming left V 3 bases short and J 4 bases short, with 9 bases between. Here the CDR3 reads CASSFGRRETQYF. CDR3 DNA: TGTGCCAGCAGTTTTGGGAGAAGAGAGACCCAGTACTTC.

CDR3 loop: CASSPVTTDTQYF. Here the CDR3 DNA reads TGTGCCAGCAGCCCCGTTACCACAGATACGCAGTATTTT. This sequence joins TRBV7-2 and TRBJ2-3; D is uncertain. The CDR3 totals 13 residues. Germline V gives CDR1 SGHTA, CDR2 FQGNSA. Trimming removed 5 bases at V and 2 bases at J, with 8 bases between.

This clonotype was observed many times. V gene TRBV12-3 or TRBV12-4 combines with J gene TRBJ1-1; the match to TRBD1 covers 8 bases. V lost 8 bases and J lost 5; bases outside the gene matches: 7. The CDR3 is 13 amino acids. The CDR3 DNA reads as TGTGCCAGCGGGCGACAGGGGTTGACTGAAGCTTTCTTT. Translation: CASGRQGLTEAFF.

This clonotype appeared many times. This chain connects TRBV20-1 to TRBJ1-1, with 11 bases aligning to TRBD1. There are 14 residues in the CDR3. V trimming: 5 bases; J trimming: 7 bases; junction bases outside the gene matches: 9. Germline V lookup: CDR1 DFQATT, CDR2 SNEGSKA (reference sequence). In DNA, the CDR3 is TGCAGTGCTTCTCCGGGACAGGGGGGATATGAAGCTTTCTTT. This encodes CSASPGQGGYEAFF.